The source of this TCR beta chain is a study of control samples from healthy donors and cancer patients. Clones were read by immunoSEQ multiplex PCR, and TCRdb kept only the in-frame ones, dropping some. The sample yields 50,000 or so clones, more than 85% seen once. This clone appeared a few times. The junction and the germline gene differ at one end; a read error may be behind it. CDR1 and CDR2 (germline): LNHDA, SQIVND (reference sequence). This CDR3 has 14 amino acids. This receptor was identified in a woman aged 45 to 65 with head and neck cancer. The sequencing input was PBMCs. The chain has TRBV19 and TRBJ2-3; 8 nucleotides match TRBD2. As DNA, the CDR3 is TGTGCCAGTAGTGGTCGGACTAGCACGGATACGCAGTATTTT. It translates to CASSGRTSTDTQYF.